Below, one TCR beta chain is given with its context. The antigen remains undetermined. Sequenced by immunoSEQ multiplex PCR; TCRdb stores in-frame clones only, minus some. The data show roughly 100,000 clones, with 85% to 95% seen just once and about 0.24% held by the top ten. The data belong to a study of OX40 agonist ivuxolimab in advanced cancers. The CDR3 loop spans 16 amino acids. V lost 2 bases and J lost 0, with 8 bases in between. In germline, CDR1 is LGHNA, CDR2 YSLEER. The study, taken as a whole, reports: Antigen specificity was not determined for the expanded peripheral T cells.

The receptor's source is an adult with an advanced solid tumor such as melanoma, head and neck, liver or kidney cancer. Specimen: CD4+ or CD8+ T cells sorted from blood, collected in a trial of the OX40 agonist ivuxolimab. The chain uses TRBV4-3 and TRBJ2-6; possible D gene TRBD2, 5 bases. CDR3 nucleotide sequence: TGCGCCAGCAGCCAAAGGAGGAGCTCTGGGGCCAACGTCCTGACTTTC. Translated, it gives CASSQRRSSGANVLTF.